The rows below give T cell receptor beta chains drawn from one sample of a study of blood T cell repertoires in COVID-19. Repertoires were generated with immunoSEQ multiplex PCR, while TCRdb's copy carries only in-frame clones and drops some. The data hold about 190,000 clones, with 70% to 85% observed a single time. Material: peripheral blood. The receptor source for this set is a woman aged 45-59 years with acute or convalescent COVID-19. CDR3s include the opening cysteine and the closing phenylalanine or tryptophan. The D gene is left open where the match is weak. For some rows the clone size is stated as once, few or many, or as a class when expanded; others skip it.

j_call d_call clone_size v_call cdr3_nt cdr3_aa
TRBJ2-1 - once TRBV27 TGTGCCAGCAGTTTACTCCTTACCTACAATGAGCAGTTCTTC CASSLLLTYNEQFF
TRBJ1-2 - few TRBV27 TGTGCCAGCAGTTTAAGCGGGACAATGGGCTATGGCTACACCTTC CASSLSGTMGYGYTF
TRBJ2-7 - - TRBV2 TGTGCCAGCAGAGCGGACGGCCCCTACGAGCAGTACTTC CASRADGPYEQYF
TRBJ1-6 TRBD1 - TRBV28 TGTGCCAGCGGGACAGCGGGCTATTTCATTAATTCACCCCTCCACTTT CASGTAGYFINSPLHF
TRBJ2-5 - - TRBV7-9 TGTGCCAGCAGCCGCCCCGACAGAGGCCAAGAGACCCAGTACTTC CASSRPDRGQETQYF
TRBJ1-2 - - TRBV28 TGTGCCAGCAGAACAGCCCTATATGGCTACACCTTC CASRTALYGYTF
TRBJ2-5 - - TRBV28 TGTGCCAGCAGTTTTAGGCAGGGAGGATGGGAGACCCAGTACTTC CASSFRQGGWETQYF
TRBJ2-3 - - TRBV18 TGTGCCAGCTCACCACCATCGGTGGATACGCAGTATTTT CASSPPSVDTQYF
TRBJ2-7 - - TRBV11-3 TGTGCCAGCAGCTTAGGGCAGGGCGAGCAGTACTTC CASSLGQGEQYF
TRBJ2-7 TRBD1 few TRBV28 TGTGCCAGCAGTCTATCGGGACAGTCCTCCTACGAGCAGTACTTC CASSLSGQSSYEQYF
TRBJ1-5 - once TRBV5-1 TGCGCCAGCAGCTTGGATGGACAGCCTAATCAGCCCCAGCATTTT CASSLDGQPNQPQHF
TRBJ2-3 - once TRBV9 TGTGCCAGCAGCCCCCTTCTAGAATATTCAGATACGCAGTATTTT CASSPLLEYSDTQYF
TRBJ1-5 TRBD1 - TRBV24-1 TGTGCCACCAGTGGGGGACAGGGGGCATTGGGCAATCAGCCCCAGCATTTT CATSGGQGALGNQPQHF
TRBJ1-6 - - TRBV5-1 TGCGCCAGCAGCAACGCGCTGGGAGGGGGAAATTCACCCCTCCACTTT CASSNALGGGNSPLHF
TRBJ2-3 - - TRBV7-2 TGTGCCAGCAGCACCTACGAGGCAGATACGCAGTATTTT CASSTYEADTQYF
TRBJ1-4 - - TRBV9 TGTGCCAGCAGCCTCACCGGGGGGGGCTGGGAAAAACTGTTTTTT CASSLTGGGWEKLFF
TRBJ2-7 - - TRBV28 TGTGCCAGCAGTTTGACAGGTTACGAGCAGTACTTC CASSLTGYEQYF
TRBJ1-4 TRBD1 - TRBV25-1 TGTGCCAGCAGTGAAGGCAGGGGGCGTCCTACTAATGAAAAACTGTTTTTT CASSEGRGRPTNEKLFF
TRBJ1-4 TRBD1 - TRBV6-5 TGTGCCAGCAGACTGACAGGGGAATTTGAAAAACTGTTTTTT CASRLTGEFEKLFF
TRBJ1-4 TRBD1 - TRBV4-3 TGCGCCAGCAGCCAAGGTCTGGACAGGAATAATGAAAAACTGTTTTTT CASSQGLDRNNEKLFF
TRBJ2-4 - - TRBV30 TGTGCCTGGAGTGTTGGCGGGGGCCTTTCCAAAAACATTCAGTACTTC CAWSVGGGLSKNIQYF
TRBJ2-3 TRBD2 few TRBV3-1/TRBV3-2 TGTGCCAGCAGCCGAAAGACTAGCTATACTACAGATACGCAGTATTTT CASSRKTSYTTDTQYF
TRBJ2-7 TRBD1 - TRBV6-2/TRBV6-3 TGTGCCAGCAGTAACAGGGGCCACGAGCAGTACTTC CASSNRGHEQYF
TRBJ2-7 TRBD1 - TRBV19 TGTGCCAGTAGCGATGAAACAGGGGACGAGCAGTACTTC CASSDETGDEQYF
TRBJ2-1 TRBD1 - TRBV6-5 TGTGCCAGCAGTTACGACAGGGTCCAGCAGTTCTTC CASSYDRVQQFF
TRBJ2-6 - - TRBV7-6 TGTGCCAGCAGCTTAGACTCCCGCTCTGGGGCCAACGTCCTGACTTTC CASSLDSRSGANVLTF
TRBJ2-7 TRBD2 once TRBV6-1 TGTGCCAGCAGTGCTGGGACTAGCGGAGTTAGGTACGAGCAGTACTTC CASSAGTSGVRYEQYF
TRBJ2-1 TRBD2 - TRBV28 TGTGCCAGCAGACGGTCTAGCGGGCGACGGTCCAATGAGCAGTTCTTC CASRRSSGRRSNEQFF
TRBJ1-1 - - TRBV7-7 TGTGCTAGCAGTCTCCGAGGTGACAGCGAAGCTTTCTTT CASSLRGDSEAFF
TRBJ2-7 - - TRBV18 TGTGCCAGCTCACCGGACAGTCCCGAGCAGTACTTC CASSPDSPEQYF
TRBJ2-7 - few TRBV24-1 TGTGCCACCAGTGATGCGCCGGGACTTCCCTCCTACGAGCAGTACTTC CATSDAPGLPSYEQYF
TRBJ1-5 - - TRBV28 TGTGCCAGCAGTTTGTACCCGTCCGGGGGTCGCAATCAGCCCCAGCATTTT CASSLYPSGGRNQPQHF
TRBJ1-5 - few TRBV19 TGTGCCAGTAGTATCGACAGGACGCTCGGTCAGCCCCAGCATTTT CASSIDRTLGQPQHF
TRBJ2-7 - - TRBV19 TGTGCCAGTAGTAATACACGAAACACCGAGCAGTACTTC CASSNTRNTEQYF
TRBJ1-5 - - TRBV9 TGTGCCAGCAGTAGGGGGGGGCAAAGCCAGCCCCAGCATTTT CASSRGGQSQPQHF
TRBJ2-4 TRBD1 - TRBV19 TGTGCCAGTAGCTCTATCCAGGGGGCGAGAGACATTCAGTACTTC CASSSIQGARDIQYF
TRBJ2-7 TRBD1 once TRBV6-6 TGTGCCAGCAGTTACTCGGGGACAGGGGGCTACGAGCAGTACTTC CASSYSGTGGYEQYF
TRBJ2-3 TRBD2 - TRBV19 TGTGCCAGTAGTGTTGCCCCTCAGCGGGGGGGGGCAGATACGCAGTATTTT CASSVAPQRGGADTQYF
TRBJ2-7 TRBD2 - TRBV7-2 TGTGCCAGCAGCCTGCCTCGGGACTACTACGAGCAGTACTTC CASSLPRDYYEQYF
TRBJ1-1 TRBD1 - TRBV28 TGTGCCAGCAACCGAGGGGGCGGCATCCAGTACTTCTTT CASNRGGGIQYFF
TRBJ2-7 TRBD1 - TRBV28 TGTGCCAGCAGTTTTTCGGACAGGCGGTACTTC CASSFSDRRYF
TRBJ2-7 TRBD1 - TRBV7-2 TGTGCCAGCAGCCCCGGACAGGGCTACGAGCAGTACTTC CASSPGQGYEQYF
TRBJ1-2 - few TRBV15 TGTGCCACCAGCTCTAGCTATAGCGGCAGCGCCCAAGGTGGCTACACCTTC CATSSSYSGSAQGGYTF
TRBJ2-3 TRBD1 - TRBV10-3 TGTGCCACCCCCGCTGGGACAGGGGGCCCTACAGATACGCAGTATTTT CATPAGTGGPTDTQYF
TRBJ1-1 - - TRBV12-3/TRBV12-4 TGTGCCAGCAGCCAGGACAGCGGGAGGGAAGCTTTCTTT CASSQDSGREAFF